Each of the 22 T cell receptor beta chains below was sequenced from the same sample in a study of shared clonotypes between healthy human individuals. Data came from immunoSEQ multiplex PCR; TCRdb stores just in-frame clones and leaves some out. The repertoire includes more than 2 million clones, approximately 94% of them detected once, and 1.1% sits in the top ten. Naive CD8 cells comprised CD45RO-negative, CCR7-positively selected cells, excluding terminally differentiated effector memory CD45RA+ cells. Sample: naive CD8+ T cells sorted from blood. All receptors derive from a man between 18 and 35 years old in good health.

About this clone: Other DNA sequences in this specimen translate into the identical CDR3. The chain uses TRBV19 and TRBJ2-7, with TRBD1 matching over 7 bases. The ends lost 7 bases at V and 2 bases at J; junction bases unmatched: 8. Germline values: CDR1 LNHDA, CDR2 SQIVND (reference sequence). The CDR3 runs 14 residues. CDR3 sequence: CASTSRDSPYEQYF. The CDR3 coding sequence is TGTGCCAGTACTTCCCGGGACAGTCCCTACGAGCAGTACTTC.

This chain uses TRBV29-1 with TRBJ2-3; possibly TRBD1 for D (5 bases). CDR3 size: 14 residues. Trimming took 7 bases from V and 3 from J, leaving 17 bases between them. Germline CDR1 SQVTM, CDR2 ANQGSEA. The CDR3 nucleotides are TGCAGCGGCTCAGGGAACGGTGGGACAGATACGCAGTATTTT. This gives the protein CSGSGNGGTDTQYF.

The J gene is TRBJ1-5, the V gene TRBV27; D is undetermined. In germline, CDR1 is MNHEY, CDR2 SMNVEV (reference sequence). The V end was cut by 11 bases, the J end by 5 bases, with 13 bases between. The CDR3 length is 12 residues. CDR3 region: CACGEIDQPQHF. Written as DNA, the CDR3 is TGTGCCTGTGGGGAGATAGATCAGCCCCAGCATTTT.

Details on this clone: The same CDR3 arises from other DNA sequences in this sample as well. J is TRBJ2-7 and V is TRBV9; 8 bases line up with TRBD1. This CDR3 contains 15 residues. The germline gives CDR1 SGDLS, CDR2 YYNGEE. V shed 1 base and J 1 base; nucleotides not matched to a gene: 4. As DNA, the CDR3 is TGTGCCAGCAGCGTATCCGGGACAGGTTCCTACGAGCAGTACTTC. Residues: CASSVSGTGSYEQYF.

This chain links TRBV7-6 with TRBJ1-1; D is uncertain. CDR1 is SGHVS, CDR2 FNYEAQ, per germline. Trimming took off 7 bases at V and 1 base at J, with 13 bases between the two ends. CDR3 size: 14 residues. CDR3 DNA: TGTGCCAGCATCCCCGCAGGCTCGAACACTGAAGCTTTCTTT. Translating gives CASIPAGSNTEAFF.

Worth noting for this clone: A read error may account for a junction end that differs from germline. The CDR3 is CASSDGTSGSNEQFF. The CDR3 DNA reads TGTGCTAGCAGCGACGGGACTAGCGGGAGCAATGAGCAGTTCTTC. This sequence joins TRBV7-7 and TRBJ2-1; 14 bases agree with TRBD2. Germline CDR1 is SSHAT and CDR2 is FNYEAQ (reference sequence). The CDR3 extends over 15 amino acids.

The J gene is TRBJ2-4, the V gene TRBV10-1; TRBD1 matches at 7 bases. V was pared by 3 bases and J by 5 bases, with 1 base of the junction left unmatched. Per germline, CDR1 WNHNN and CDR2 SYGVQD (reference sequence). The CDR3 sequence is 13 residues long. CDR3 in DNA: TGCGCCAGCAGTGACGGACAGGAAAACATTCAGTACTTC. Encoded protein: CASSDGQENIQYF.

V usage is TRBV7-6 and J usage is TRBJ2-7; D remains ambiguous. The germline V gene encodes CDR1 SGHVS and CDR2 FNYEAQ. The V and J ends lost 1 base and 5 bases respectively, with 9 bases between them. CDR3 length: 13 residues. DNA for the CDR3: TGTGCCAGCAGCTTAGGTGGGCCGGACGAGCAGTACTTC. It encodes CASSLGGPDEQYF.

The J gene is TRBJ2-2, the V gene TRBV6-5; weak D call: TRBD2 (5 bases). From germline, CDR1 is MNHEY and CDR2 SVGAGI. The CDR3 loop spans 15 amino acids. Trimming shortened V by 2 bases and J by 0 bases, and 7 bases separated the two germline ends. The CDR3 DNA reads as TGTGCCAGCAGTTACGCGGGCGCGAACACCGGGGAGCTGTTTTTT. It specifies CASSYAGANTGELFF.

This chain links TRBV27 with TRBJ2-1, with 7 bases identical to TRBD1. CDR3 length equals 14 residues. V lost 6 bases, J lost 4 bases, and 6 bases stayed unmatched. Germline loops: CDR1 MNHEY, CDR2 SMNVEV (reference sequence). The CDR3 DNA reads as TGTGCCAGCAGCTTAGTGGGACAGTACAATGAGCAGTTCTTC. Amino acid sequence: CASSLVGQYNEQFF.

The V gene is TRBV6-5, the J gene TRBJ2-7; TRBD2 is a possible D gene (5 bases). CDR1 is MNHEY and CDR2 is SVGAGI in the germline V gene. V lost 2 bases to trimming and J lost 6 bases, with 14 bases between them. This CDR3 spans 14 amino acids. The CDR3 spells CASSYEGESLEQYF. The DNA of the CDR3 is TGTGCCAGCAGTTACGAGGGAGAATCGCTCGAGCAGTACTTC.

This chain joins TRBV9 and TRBJ2-2, with D maybe TRBD2 (6 bases). Trimming removed 0 bases from V and 7 bases from J, with 10 bases in between. The CDR3 has 14 amino acids. The germline gives CDR1 SGDLS, CDR2 YYNGEE. DNA for the CDR3: TGTGCCAGCAGCGTAGGGCAGGGAGGCGGGGAGCTGTTTTTT. Its translation is CASSVGQGGGELFF.

This chain connects TRBV14 to TRBJ2-7, with a possible D match to TRBD1 (6 bases). The germline gives CDR1 SGHDN, CDR2 FVKESK. The CDR3 runs 15 residues. With 1 base removed from V and 4 bases from J, the gap between germline ends came to 14 bases. CDR3 sequence (DNA): TGTGCCAGCAGCCAAGGATCTGTCAGGGGTTACGAGCAGTACTTC. Translation: CASSQGSVRGYEQYF.

The J gene is TRBJ1-5, the V gene TRBV6-6; D possibly corresponds to TRBD1 (6 bases). V was clipped by 0 bases and J by 6 bases, with 9 bases between them. The CDR3 contains 14 residues. CDR1 and CDR2 (germline): MNHNY, SVGAGI (reference sequence). Here the CDR3 reads CASSYSPGVQPQHF. CDR3 coding DNA: TGTGCCAGCAGTTACTCGCCAGGGGTTCAGCCCCAGCATTTT.

The J gene is TRBJ2-2, the V gene TRBV9; D is perhaps TRBD1 or TRBD2 (5 bases each). V lost 1 base to trimming and J lost 5 bases, with 18 bases between them. The CDR3 length is 17 residues. Germline V CDR1 and CDR2: SGDLS, YYNGEE. The chain's CDR3 is CASSVPTGYGATGELFF. In DNA, the CDR3 is TGTGCCAGCAGCGTACCCACTGGCTACGGGGCTACCGGGGAGCTGTTTTTT.

The genes are TRBV2 and TRBJ2-7; D is undetermined. Germline CDR1 and CDR2: SNHLY and FYNNEI. The V end lost 3 bases, the J end lost 4 bases, and 4 bases lay between the germline ends. CDR3 size: 11 residues. As DNA, the CDR3 is TGTGCCAGCAGTGAGAATTACGAGCAGTACTTC. Translation: CASSENYEQYF.

V is TRBV30 and J is TRBJ1-1; no clear D. The germline V gene has CDR1 GTSNPN and CDR2 SVGIG (reference sequence). V lost 2 bases, J lost 8 bases, and 15 bases lay in between. The CDR3 runs 13 residues. CDR3 in amino acids: CAWSLGSGSEAFF. The CDR3 region has the DNA TGTGCCTGGAGTCTCGGGAGTGGCTCGGAAGCTTTCTTT.

J is TRBJ2-7 and V is TRBV29-1, with D perhaps assigned TRBD1 or TRBD2 (5 bases each). The germline V gene has CDR1 SQVTM and CDR2 ANQGSEA. The CDR3 consists of 16 residues. V was shortened by 0 bases and J by 4 bases, with 19 bases between the two germline ends. DNA of the CDR3: TGCAGCGTTGAAGATCTTGTAGGGACGGTTTGGTACGAGCAGTACTTC. It translates to CSVEDLVGTVWYEQYF.

The chain recombines TRBV7-2 with TRBJ2-1, with 8 positions matching TRBD2. CDR3 length: 14 amino acids. Germline CDR1 SGHTA, CDR2 FQGNSA. Trimming removed 5 bases from V and 7 bases from J; junction bases left unmatched: 7. The CDR3 DNA reads TGTGCCAGCAGCCCAGCGGGAGCTATAAATGAGCAGTTCTTC. Protein sequence: CASSPAGAINEQFF.

The table lists this clone with a few counts. At the DNA level, this CDR3 is encoded by other sequences in the same sample as well. V and J are TRBV19 and TRBJ2-7, with D uncertain. V lost 5 bases and J lost 3, with 5 bases in between. The CDR3 is 11 amino acids. Germline values: CDR1 LNHDA, CDR2 SQIVND (reference sequence). Here the CDR3 reads CASSAGYEQYF. CDR3 in DNA: TGTGCCAGTAGTGCCGGCTACGAGCAGTACTTC.

V and J are TRBV2 and TRBJ2-5; TRBD1 matches 8 bases. This CDR3 has 13 residues. Germline loops: CDR1 SNHLY, CDR2 FYNNEI. J was trimmed by 5 bases and V by 7 bases; bases with no gene match: 6. CDR3 in DNA: TGTGCCAGCACAGGACAGGGACACGAGACCCAGTACTTC. It specifies CASTGQGHETQYF.

The chain has TRBV4-3 and TRBJ2-1; D unresolved. The CDR3 covers 15 residues. Looked up from germline, CDR1 is LGHNA and CDR2 is YSLEER. Between the trimmed V and J ends, which lost 0 bases and 0 bases, there was a span of 6 bases. The CDR3 protein is CASSQDAYSYNEQFF. CDR3 nucleotide sequence: TGCGCCAGCAGCCAAGATGCGTACTCCTACAATGAGCAGTTCTTC.